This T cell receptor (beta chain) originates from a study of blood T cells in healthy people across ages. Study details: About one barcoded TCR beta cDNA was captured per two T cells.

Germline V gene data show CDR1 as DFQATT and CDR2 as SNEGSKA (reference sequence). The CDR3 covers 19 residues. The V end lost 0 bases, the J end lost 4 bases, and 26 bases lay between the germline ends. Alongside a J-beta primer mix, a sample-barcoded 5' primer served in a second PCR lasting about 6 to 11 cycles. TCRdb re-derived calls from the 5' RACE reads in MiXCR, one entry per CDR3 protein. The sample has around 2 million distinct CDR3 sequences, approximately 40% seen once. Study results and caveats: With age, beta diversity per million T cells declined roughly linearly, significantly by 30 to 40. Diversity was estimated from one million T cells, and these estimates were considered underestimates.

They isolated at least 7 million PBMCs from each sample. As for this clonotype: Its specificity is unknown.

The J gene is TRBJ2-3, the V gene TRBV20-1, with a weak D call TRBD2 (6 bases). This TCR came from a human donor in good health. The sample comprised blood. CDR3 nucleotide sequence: TGCAGTGCTAGAGATTGGAGGGAGGTAGGGTGGCACAAGGCAGATACGCAGTATTTT. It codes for CSARDWREVGWHKADTQYF.